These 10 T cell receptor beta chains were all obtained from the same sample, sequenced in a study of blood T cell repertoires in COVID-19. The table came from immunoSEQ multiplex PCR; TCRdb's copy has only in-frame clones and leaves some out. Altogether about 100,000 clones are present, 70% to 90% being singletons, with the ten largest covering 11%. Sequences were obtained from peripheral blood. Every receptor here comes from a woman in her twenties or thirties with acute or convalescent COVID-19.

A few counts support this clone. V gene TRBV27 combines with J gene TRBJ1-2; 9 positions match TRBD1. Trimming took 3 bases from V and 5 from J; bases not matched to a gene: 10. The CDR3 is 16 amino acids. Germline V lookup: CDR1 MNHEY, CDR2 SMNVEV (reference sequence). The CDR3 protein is CASSFSEQGAVYGYTF. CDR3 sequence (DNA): TGTGCCAGCAGTTTTAGTGAACAGGGGGCGGTGTATGGCTACACCTTC.

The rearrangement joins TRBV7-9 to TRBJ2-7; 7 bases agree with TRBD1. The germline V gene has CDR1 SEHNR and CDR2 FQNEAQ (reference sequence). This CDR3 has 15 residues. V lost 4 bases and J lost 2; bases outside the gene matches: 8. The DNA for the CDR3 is TGTGCCAGCAGCTCCGGACAGGCCGGCGCCTACGAGCAGTACTTC. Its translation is CASSSGQAGAYEQYF.

CDR3 nucleotides: TGTGCCTGGGGGACTCGGGGCTCTAACTATGGCTACACCTTC. It is translated as CAWGTRGSNYGYTF. The chain is built from TRBV30 and TRBJ1-2, with D possibly being TRBD1 (5 bases). Germline loops: CDR1 GTSNPN, CDR2 SVGIG (reference sequence). V lost 5 bases and J lost 0, with 13 bases in between. CDR3 length: 14 residues.

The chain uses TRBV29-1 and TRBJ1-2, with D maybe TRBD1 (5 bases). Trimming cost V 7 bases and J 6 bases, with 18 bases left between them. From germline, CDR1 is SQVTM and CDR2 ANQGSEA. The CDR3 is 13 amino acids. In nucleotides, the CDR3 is TGCAGCGGTGGGGGGTACCTTGAAGATGGCTACACCTTC. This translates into CSGGGYLEDGYTF.

The CDR3 nucleotides are TGTGCCAGTAGTCCCGCAGGGGACGGGTCGGAGTATGGCTACACCTTC. This translates into CASSPAGDGSEYGYTF. The rearrangement links TRBV19 to TRBJ1-2; TRBD1 is a possible D gene (6 bases). CDR3 length: 16 residues. V was cut by 5 bases and J by 5 bases, with 21 bases left in between. Germline V CDR1 and CDR2: LNHDA, SQIVND (reference sequence).

CDR3 coding DNA: TGTGCCAGCACCGGAGGGTATAACTATGGCTACACCTTC. This encodes CASTGGYNYGYTF. This chain links TRBV2 with TRBJ1-2; no definite D call. From germline, CDR1 is SNHLY and CDR2 FYNNEI. CDR3 length: 13 amino acids. The V gene lost 7 bases and the J gene lost 1 base, with 10 bases spanning the gap.

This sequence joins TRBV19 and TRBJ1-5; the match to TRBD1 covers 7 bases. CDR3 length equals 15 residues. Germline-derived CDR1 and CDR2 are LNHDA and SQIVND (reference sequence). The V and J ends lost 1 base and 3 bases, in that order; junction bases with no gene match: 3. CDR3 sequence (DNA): TGTGCCAGTAGTATAGCGGACAGGAACAATCAGCCCCAGCATTTT. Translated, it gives CASSIADRNNQPQHF.

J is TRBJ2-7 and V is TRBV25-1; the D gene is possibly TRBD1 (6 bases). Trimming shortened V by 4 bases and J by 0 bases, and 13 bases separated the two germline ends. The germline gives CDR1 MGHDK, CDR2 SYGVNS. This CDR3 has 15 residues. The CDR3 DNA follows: TGTGCCAGCAGTGGCAGCCGGGACACCTCCTACGAGCAGTACTTC. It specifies CASSGSRDTSYEQYF.

The CDR3 region has the DNA TGTGCCAGCTCACCCAGGGGGGACAGGTATAATTCACCCCTCCACTTT. Translation gives CASSPRGDRYNSPLHF. This chain links TRBV18 with TRBJ1-6; 8 bases fit TRBD1. Germline CDR1 reads KGHSH; CDR2 reads LQKENI. The CDR3 runs to 16 residues. V gave up 3 bases and J gave up 4 bases; unmatched junction bases: 5. Using reference TRBV18 and TRBJ1-6 for the parts outside the CDR3, the full variable domain is NAGVMQNPRHLVRRRGQEARLRCSPMKGHSHVYWYRQLPEEGLKFMVYLQKENIIDESGMPKERFSAEFPKEGPSILRIQQVVRGDSAAYFCASSPRGDRYNSPLHFGNGTRLTVT.

As DNA, the CDR3 is TGTGCCAGCACCCTTCCGAGTCCAGGGGACACTGAAGCTTTCTTT. It translates to CASTLPSPGDTEAFF. V gene TRBV28 combines with J gene TRBJ1-1, with D possibly being TRBD1 (6 bases). V dropped 7 bases and J dropped 3 bases, with 18 bases sitting between them. CDR3 size: 15 residues. Germline assignment: CDR1 MDHEN and CDR2 SYDVKM.